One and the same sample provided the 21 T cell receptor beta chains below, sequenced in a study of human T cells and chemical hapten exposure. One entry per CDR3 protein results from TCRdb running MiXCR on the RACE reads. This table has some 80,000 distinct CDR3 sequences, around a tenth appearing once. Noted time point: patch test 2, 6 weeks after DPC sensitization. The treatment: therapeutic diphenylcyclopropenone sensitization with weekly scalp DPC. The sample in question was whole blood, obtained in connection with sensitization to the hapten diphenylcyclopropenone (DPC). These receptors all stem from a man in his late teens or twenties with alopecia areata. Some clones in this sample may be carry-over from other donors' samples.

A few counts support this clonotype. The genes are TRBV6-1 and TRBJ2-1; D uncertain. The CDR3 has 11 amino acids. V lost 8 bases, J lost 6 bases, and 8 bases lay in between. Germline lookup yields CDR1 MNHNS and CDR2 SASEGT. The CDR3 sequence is CASEVGNEQFF. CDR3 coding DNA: TGTGCCAGCGAGGTCGGCAATGAGCAGTTCTTC.

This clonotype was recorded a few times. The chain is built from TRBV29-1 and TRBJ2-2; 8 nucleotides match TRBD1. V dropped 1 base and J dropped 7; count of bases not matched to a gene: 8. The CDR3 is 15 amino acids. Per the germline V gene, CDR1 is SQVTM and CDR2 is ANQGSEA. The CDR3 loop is CSVEVGTGRIGELFF. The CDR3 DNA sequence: TGCAGCGTTGAAGTGGGGACAGGTCGTATCGGGGAGCTGTTTTTT.

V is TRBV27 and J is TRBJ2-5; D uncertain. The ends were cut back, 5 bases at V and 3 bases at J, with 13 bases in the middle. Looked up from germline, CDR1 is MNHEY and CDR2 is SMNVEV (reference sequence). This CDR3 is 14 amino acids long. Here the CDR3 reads CASSPTLPEETQYF. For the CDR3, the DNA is TGTGCCAGCAGTCCAACCCTTCCCGAAGAGACCCAGTACTTC.

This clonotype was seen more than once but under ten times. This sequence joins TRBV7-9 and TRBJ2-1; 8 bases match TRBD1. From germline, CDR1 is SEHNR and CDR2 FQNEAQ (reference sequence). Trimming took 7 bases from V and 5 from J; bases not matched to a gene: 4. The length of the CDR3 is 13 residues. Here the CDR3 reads CASTRTGNNEQFF. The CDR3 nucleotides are TGTGCCAGCACCCGGACAGGGAACAATGAGCAGTTCTTC. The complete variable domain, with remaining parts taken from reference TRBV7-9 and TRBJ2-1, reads DTGVSQNPRHKITKRGQNVTFRCDPISEHNRLYWYRQTLGQGPEFLTYFQNEAQLEKSRLLSDRFSAERPKGSFSTLEIQRTEQGDSAMYLCASTRTGNNEQFFGPGTRLTVL.

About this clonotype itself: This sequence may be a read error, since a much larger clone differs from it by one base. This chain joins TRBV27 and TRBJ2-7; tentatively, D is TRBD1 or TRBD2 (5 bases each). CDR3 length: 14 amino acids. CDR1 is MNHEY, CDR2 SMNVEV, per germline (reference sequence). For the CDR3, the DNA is TGTGCCAGCAAGTCCCGCAGGGTTGACTACGGGCAGTACTTC. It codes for CASKSRRVDYGQYF.

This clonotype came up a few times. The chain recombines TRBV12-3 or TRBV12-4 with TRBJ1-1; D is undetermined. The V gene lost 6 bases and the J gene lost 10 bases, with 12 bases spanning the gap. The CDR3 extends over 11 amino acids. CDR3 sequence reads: CASSQVGGAFF. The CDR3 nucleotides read TGTGCCAGCAGCCAAGTCGGAGGAGCTTTCTTT.

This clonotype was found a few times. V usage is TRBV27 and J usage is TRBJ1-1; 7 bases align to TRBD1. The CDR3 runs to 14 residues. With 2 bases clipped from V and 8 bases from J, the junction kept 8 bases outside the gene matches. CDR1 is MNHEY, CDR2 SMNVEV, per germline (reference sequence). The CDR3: CASSLRGQTMEAFF. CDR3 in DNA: TGTGCCAGCAGTTTACGGGGACAGACTATGGAAGCTTTCTTT.

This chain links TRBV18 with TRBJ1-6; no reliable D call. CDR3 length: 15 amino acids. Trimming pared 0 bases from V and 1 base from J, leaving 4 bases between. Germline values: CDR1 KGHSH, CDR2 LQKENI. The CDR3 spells CASSPPGSYNSPLHF. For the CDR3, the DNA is TGTGCCAGCTCACCACCGGGGTCCTATAATTCACCCCTCCACTTT.

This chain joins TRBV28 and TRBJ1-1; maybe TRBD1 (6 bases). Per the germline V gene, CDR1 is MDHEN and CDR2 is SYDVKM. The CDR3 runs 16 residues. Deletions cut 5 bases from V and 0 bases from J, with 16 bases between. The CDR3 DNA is TGTGCCAGCAGTCCCTGGTCGCGGACAGTGAACACTGAAGCTTTCTTT. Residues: CASSPWSRTVNTEAFF.

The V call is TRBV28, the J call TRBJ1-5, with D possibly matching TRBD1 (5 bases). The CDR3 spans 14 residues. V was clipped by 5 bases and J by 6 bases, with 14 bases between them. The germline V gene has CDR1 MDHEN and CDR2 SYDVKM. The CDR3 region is CASSLPGDGQPQHF. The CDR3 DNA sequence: TGTGCCAGCAGTCTCCCGGGGGACGGTCAGCCCCAGCATTTT. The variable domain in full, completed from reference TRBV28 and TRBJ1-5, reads DVKVTQSSRYLVKRTGEKVFLECVQDMDHENMFWYRQDPGLGLRLIYFSYDVKMKEKGDIPEGYSVSREKKERFSLILESASTNQTSMYLCASSLPGDGQPQHFGDGTRLSIL.

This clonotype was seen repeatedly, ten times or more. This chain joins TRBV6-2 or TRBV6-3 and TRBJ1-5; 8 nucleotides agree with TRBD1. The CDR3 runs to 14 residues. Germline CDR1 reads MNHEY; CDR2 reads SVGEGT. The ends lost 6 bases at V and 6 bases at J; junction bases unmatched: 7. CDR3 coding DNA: TGTGCCAGCAGGACAACAGGGGGGGGTCAGCCCCAGCATTTT. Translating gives CASRTTGGGQPQHF.

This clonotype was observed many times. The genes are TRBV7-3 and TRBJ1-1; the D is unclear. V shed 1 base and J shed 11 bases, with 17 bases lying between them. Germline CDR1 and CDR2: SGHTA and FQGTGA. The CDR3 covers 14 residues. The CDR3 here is CASSLNSVQHRAFF. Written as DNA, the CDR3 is TGTGCCAGCAGCTTAAATAGTGTACAGCATCGTGCTTTCTTT.

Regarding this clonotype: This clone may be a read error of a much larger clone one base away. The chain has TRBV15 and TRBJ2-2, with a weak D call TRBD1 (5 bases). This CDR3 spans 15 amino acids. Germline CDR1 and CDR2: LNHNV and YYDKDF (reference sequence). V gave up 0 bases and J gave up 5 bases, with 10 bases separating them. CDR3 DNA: TGTGCCACCAGCAGAGACAGGGTGTCAACCGGGGAGCTGTTTTTT. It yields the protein CATSRDRVSTGELFF.

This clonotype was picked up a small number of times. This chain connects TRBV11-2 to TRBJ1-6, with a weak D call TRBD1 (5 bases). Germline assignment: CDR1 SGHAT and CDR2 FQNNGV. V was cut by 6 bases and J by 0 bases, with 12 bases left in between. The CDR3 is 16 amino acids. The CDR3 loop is CASSPGGSSYNSPLHF. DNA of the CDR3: TGTGCCAGCAGTCCCGGGGGGAGCTCCTATAATTCACCCCTCCACTTT.

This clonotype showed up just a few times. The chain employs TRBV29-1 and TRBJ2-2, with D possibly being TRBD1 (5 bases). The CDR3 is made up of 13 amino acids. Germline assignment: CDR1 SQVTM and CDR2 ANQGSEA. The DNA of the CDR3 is TGCACCGCACGGCAGGGTAACACCGGGGAGCTGTTTTTT. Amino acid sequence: CTARQGNTGELFF.

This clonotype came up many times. The chain's CDR3 is CASSPGGEETQYF. CDR3 nucleotides: TGTGCCAGCAGCCCAGGGGGAGAAGAGACCCAGTACTTC. The rearrangement links TRBV7-2 to TRBJ2-5; 7 bases match TRBD1. With 5 bases clipped from V and 3 bases from J, the junction kept 3 bases outside the gene matches. CDR1 SGHTA and CDR2 FQGNSA come from the germline V gene. The CDR3 is 13 amino acids.

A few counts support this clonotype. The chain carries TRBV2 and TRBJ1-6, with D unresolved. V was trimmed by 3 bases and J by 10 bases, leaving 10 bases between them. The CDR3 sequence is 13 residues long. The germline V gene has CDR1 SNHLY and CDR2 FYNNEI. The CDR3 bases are TGTGCCAGCAGTGACGAGGTGGGATCACCCCTCCACTTT. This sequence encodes CASSDEVGSPLHF.

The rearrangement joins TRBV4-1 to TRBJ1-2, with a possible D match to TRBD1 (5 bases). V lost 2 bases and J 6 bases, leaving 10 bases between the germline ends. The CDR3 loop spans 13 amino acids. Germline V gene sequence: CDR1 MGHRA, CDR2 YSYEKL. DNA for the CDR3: TGCGCCAGCAGCCAAACGACAGTTGATGGCTACACCTTC. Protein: CASSQTTVDGYTF.

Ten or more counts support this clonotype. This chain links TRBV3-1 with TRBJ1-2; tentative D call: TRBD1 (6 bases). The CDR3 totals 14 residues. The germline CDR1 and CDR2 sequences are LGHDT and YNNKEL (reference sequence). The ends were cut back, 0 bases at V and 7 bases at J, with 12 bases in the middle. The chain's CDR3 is CASSQDSGAGGYTF. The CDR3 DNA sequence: TGTGCCAGCAGCCAAGATTCGGGGGCGGGTGGCTACACCTTC.

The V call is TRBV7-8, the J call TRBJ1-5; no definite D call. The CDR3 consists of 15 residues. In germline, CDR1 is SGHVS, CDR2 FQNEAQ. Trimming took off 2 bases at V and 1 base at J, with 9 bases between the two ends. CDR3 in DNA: TGTGCCAGCAGCTTATCCAGGATAAGCAATCAGCCCCAGCATTTT. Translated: CASSLSRISNQPQHF.

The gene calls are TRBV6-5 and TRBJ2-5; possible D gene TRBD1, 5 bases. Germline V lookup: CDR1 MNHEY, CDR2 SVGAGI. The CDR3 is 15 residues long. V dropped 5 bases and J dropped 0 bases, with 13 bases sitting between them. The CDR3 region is CASSSLTGDQETQYF. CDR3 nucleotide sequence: TGTGCCAGCAGTAGTTTAACAGGAGACCAAGAGACCCAGTACTTC.